Listed below are T cell receptor beta chains from one sample, sequenced in a study of blood T cell repertoires in COVID-19. The method was immunoSEQ multiplex PCR; TCRdb's version includes in-frame clones alone and lacks a portion of them. The sample holds tens of thousands of clones, 85% to 90% seen once. Sequenced material: peripheral blood. The receptors derive from a woman between 70 and 85 years old with acute or convalescent COVID-19. The CDR3 runs from the conserved cysteine through the conserved F or W. A D gene is named only where the DNA matches it firmly. Part of the rows lack a size; the others show once, few, many or a class for expanded clones.

many,TRBJ1-1,TRBV11-3,-,TGTGCCAGCAGCTTAGGGGGGGACACTGAAGCTTTCTTT,CASSLGGDTEAFF
-,TRBJ1-5,TRBV10-2,TRBD1,TGCGCCAGCAGTGAGTTGCACAGGGGGGATGACAATCAGCCCCAGCATTTT,CASSELHRGDDNQPQHF
-,TRBJ2-1,TRBV6-5,TRBD2,TGTGCCAGCAGTTCTAGCGGGAGGGCCTTCCTTGAGCAGTTCTTC,CASSSSGRAFLEQFF
-,TRBJ2-3,TRBV5-1,TRBD2,TGCGCCAGCAGCGGGTTAGCGGGGGGGAACACAGATACGCAGTATTTT,CASSGLAGGNTDTQYF
-,TRBJ2-3,TRBV6-1,-,TGTGCCAGCAGTGAATGGGGGGGGCAAACAGATACGCAGTATTTT,CASSEWGGQTDTQYF
-,TRBJ1-6,TRBV7-2,-,TGTGCCAGCAGCGCCATCATCAGGCAGCTTAATTCACCCCTCCACTTT,CASSAIIRQLNSPLHF
-,TRBJ2-2,TRBV28,TRBD2,TGTGCCAGCAGCCGAGGACTAGCGAACACCGGGGAGCTGTTTTTT,CASSRGLANTGELFF
-,TRBJ2-5,TRBV7-2,TRBD1,TGTGCCAGCAGCTTAGTAGCAGGGGGTAACCAAGAGACCCAGTACTTC,CASSLVAGGNQETQYF
once,TRBJ1-2,TRBV18,-,TGTGCCACCTTGAGAAGTCGGGGAGAAGGCTACACCTTC,CATLRSRGEGYTF
-,TRBJ1-1,TRBV11-3,TRBD1,TGTGCCAGCAGCTTATCGGGACAGAAGGGGACTGAAGCTTTCTTT,CASSLSGQKGTEAFF
-,TRBJ1-2,TRBV19,TRBD1,TGTGCCAGTATCCCAACCACGGACAGGGGCTATGGCTACACCTTC,CASIPTTDRGYGYTF
-,TRBJ2-3,TRBV7-2,-,TGTGCCAGCAGCTTATTGTTACTGTATAGCACAGATACGCAGTATTTT,CASSLLLLYSTDTQYF
-,TRBJ2-5,TRBV18,TRBD1,TGTGCCAGCTCACCACGTGAGGGGGCCGGGACCCAGTACTTC,CASSPREGAGTQYF
-,TRBJ1-6,TRBV15,-,TGTGCCACCAGCAGAGATCTGCGGACTTCCTATAATTCACCCCTCCACTTT,CATSRDLRTSYNSPLHF
few,TRBJ1-2,TRBV19,-,TGTGCCACCTTCCGTAACTATGGCTACACCTTC,CATFRNYGYTF
-,TRBJ2-5,TRBV10-3,TRBD2,TGTGCCATCAGTGACCTAGCGGGAGGGGGAGAGACCCAGTACTTC,CAISDLAGGGETQYF
-,TRBJ1-2,TRBV6-1,-,TGTGCCAGCAGTGAAGGGTTCGGGTCCCTAGAATACTATGGCTACACCTTC,CASSEGFGSLEYYGYTF
-,TRBJ1-6,TRBV28,TRBD1,TGTGCCAGCAGACCTACAGGGGGCGGATTTTCACCCCTCCACTTT,CASRPTGGGFSPLHF
-,TRBJ2-1,TRBV7-9,TRBD1,TGTGCCAGCTCCCCTCTCCGGGACAGGGTGGGTGAGCAGTTCTTC,CASSPLRDRVGEQFF
once,TRBJ1-2,TRBV19,TRBD1,TGTGCCAGTAGTCGGGACAGCCGGGGTGGCTACACCTTC,CASSRDSRGGYTF
few,TRBJ1-2,TRBV3-1/TRBV3-2,TRBD1,TGTGCCAGCAGCCGAGGACAGGGGGCCGCTAAAGCCTATGGCTACACCTTC,CASSRGQGAAKAYGYTF
once,TRBJ1-1,TRBV3-1/TRBV3-2,-,TGTGCCAGCAGCCTCCGGGACCAGGGGATAAGGTACACTGAAGCTTTCTTT,CASSLRDQGIRYTEAFF
-,TRBJ1-5,TRBV5-6,TRBD1,TGTGCCAGCAGCACCCGGGACAGGGTTGGTCAGCCCCAGCATTTT,CASSTRDRVGQPQHF
-,TRBJ2-4,TRBV3-1/TRBV3-2,-,TGTGCCAGCAGCCAGGGACACCTAAACATTCAGTACTTC,CASSQGHLNIQYF
-,TRBJ1-6,TRBV19,-,TGTGCCAGTAGATGGGGGCTTAATTCACCCCTCCACTTT,CASRWGLNSPLHF
few,TRBJ2-3,TRBV5-1,TRBD1,TGCGCCAGCAGCTACCGACAGGGACCCACAGATACGCAGTATTTT,CASSYRQGPTDTQYF
-,TRBJ1-4,TRBV27,-,TGTGCCAGCAGTTTAACCTCAACCCAACGGAATGAAAAACTGTTTTTT,CASSLTSTQRNEKLFF
-,TRBJ1-1,TRBV9,-,TGTGCCAGCAGCCCTCGCGGGGGACTGAACACTGAAGCTTTCTTT,CASSPRGGLNTEAFF
-,TRBJ1-2,TRBV29-1,TRBD1,TGCAGCGTTGAGGACAGGGGGAATGGCTACACCTTC,CSVEDRGNGYTF
once,TRBJ2-1,TRBV5-1,TRBD2,TGCGCCAGCAGCTTCTCCCCCCCCGGGACTAGAGGGCCGAATGAGCAGTTCTTC,CASSFSPPGTRGPNEQFF
-,TRBJ2-5,TRBV4-1,TRBD2,TGCGCCAGCAGCCAAGCGGGGGGACTACTCCGGGAGACCCAGTACTTC,CASSQAGGLLRETQYF
-,TRBJ1-6,TRBV27,TRBD1,TGTGCCAGCAAAGGGGGCGCCTATAATTCACCCCTCCACTTT,CASKGGAYNSPLHF
-,TRBJ1-1,TRBV7-8,TRBD1,TGTGCCAGCAGCTTAGCCGAACAGGGGAGGAAGAACACTGAAGCTTTCTTT,CASSLAEQGRKNTEAFF
-,TRBJ2-1,TRBV27,-,TGTGCCAGCAGTTTAGTACAGGGAAATGAGCAGTTCTTC,CASSLVQGNEQFF
-,TRBJ2-3,TRBV7-8,-,TGTGCCAGCAGCTTGGGCTCGACAGATACGCAGTATTTT,CASSLGSTDTQYF
-,TRBJ2-1,TRBV7-6,-,TGTGCCAGCAGCTTAGTTAACCCGGTAGGGGCAGGGGTGGTCAATGAGCAGTTCTTC,CASSLVNPVGAGVVNEQFF
-,TRBJ2-3,TRBV5-5,-,TGTGCCAGCATTATAACGGGACTCAGCACAGATACGCAGTATTTT,CASIITGLSTDTQYF
few,TRBJ1-5,TRBV19,-,TGTGCCAGTAGTATCTCATTAGCGGCGGGTCAGCCCCAGCATTTT,CASSISLAAGQPQHF
-,TRBJ2-5,TRBV25-1,TRBD1,TGTGCCAGCAGTGAATTGGGGACAGGCCAAGAGACCCAGTACTTC,CASSELGTGQETQYF
-,TRBJ2-3,TRBV7-2,TRBD2,TGTGCCAGCAGCTTGGGACTAGCGGCAGATACGCAGTATTTT,CASSLGLAADTQYF
-,TRBJ2-2,TRBV7-2,TRBD2,TGTGCCAGCAGCTTAAGCCCGGGAGGGCTTTCCGTCGGGGAGCTGTTTTTT,CASSLSPGGLSVGELFF
-,TRBJ1-1,TRBV20-1,-,TGCAGTGCTAGTTGGTCAGGGTCAGGGAACACTGAAGCTTTCTTT,CSASWSGSGNTEAFF
few,TRBJ2-1,TRBV11-2,-,TGTGCCAGCAGCTTAGAAGGGGGCTCCTACAATGAGCAGTTCTTC,CASSLEGGSYNEQFF
-,TRBJ1-2,TRBV11-2,TRBD1,TGTGCCAGCAGCTTAGTCGACAGGGTCGGTGGCTACACCTTC,CASSLVDRVGGYTF
-,TRBJ1-2,TRBV28,TRBD1,TGTGCCAGCAGTTTGCCCCCCGGGACAGGGGATGGCTACACCTTC,CASSLPPGTGDGYTF
-,TRBJ1-4,TRBV5-5,-,TGTGCCAGCAGCGAAACGGTGCATGAAAAACTGTTTTTT,CASSETVHEKLFF
-,TRBJ2-2,TRBV7-9,-,TGTGCCAGCATCCCTCCTAGGGCAGGCGGGACCGGGGAGCTGTTTTTT,CASIPPRAGGTGELFF
-,TRBJ1-2,TRBV30,-,TGTGCCTGGAGTGTACGTATGGCCCCCCTTAACTATGGCTACACCTTC,CAWSVRMAPLNYGYTF
-,TRBJ1-1,TRBV11-2,TRBD1,TGTGCCAGCAGCTTGACCGCTGCAGGGGGCACTGAAGCTTTCTTT,CASSLTAAGGTEAFF
-,TRBJ2-5,TRBV10-3,-,TGTGCCATCAGTGAGATCGCTCAGGGACAAGAGACCCAGTACTTC,CAISEIAQGQETQYF
once,TRBJ1-4,TRBV19,TRBD1,TGTGCCAGTAGTAGGGACAGGGGGTTGGTAGGAGAAAAACTGTTTTTT,CASSRDRGLVGEKLFF
-,TRBJ1-6,TRBV4-2,-,TGTGCCAGCAGCCCAGGTGCGGGTAATTCACCCCTCCACTTT,CASSPGAGNSPLHF
few,TRBJ2-1,TRBV18,TRBD1,TGTGCCAGCTCGGGCGGACAGGGATCTTGGGAGCAGTTCTTC,CASSGGQGSWEQFF